What follows describes a single TCR beta chain. Its antigen is not known. Researchers reported sorting CD4+ naive, central memory, regulatory and stem cell-like memory cells via CD45RO/CCR7/CD25/CD127/CD95/CD27. The data belong to a study of beta chain features in type 1 diabetes. Germline CDR1 reads SQVTM; CDR2 reads ANQGSEA. The CDR3 length is 14 residues. Trimming left V 3 bases short and J 4 bases short, with 15 bases between. Overall study findings and caveats: These data did not resolve whether HLA type affects TCRB rearrangement. Whatever favoring of shorter templates PCR might show would apply equally to patients and controls.

The authors reverse transcribed all of the isolated RNA, so sequencing captured expressed TCRB transcripts. The data were produced by immunoSEQ multiplex PCR, yet TCRdb's version contains in-frame clones alone and is incomplete. This table holds approximately 340,000 clones, over 12% found once. Sequenced sample: naive CD4+ T cells from blood. This TCR derives from a woman between 18 and 29 years old in good health. J is TRBJ1-2 and V is TRBV29-1; weak D call: TRBD1 (6 bases). CDR3 nucleotides: TGCAGCGTTGAGTCGTACAGGGCCCCCTATGGCTACACCTTC. Its protein product is CSVESYRAPYGYTF.